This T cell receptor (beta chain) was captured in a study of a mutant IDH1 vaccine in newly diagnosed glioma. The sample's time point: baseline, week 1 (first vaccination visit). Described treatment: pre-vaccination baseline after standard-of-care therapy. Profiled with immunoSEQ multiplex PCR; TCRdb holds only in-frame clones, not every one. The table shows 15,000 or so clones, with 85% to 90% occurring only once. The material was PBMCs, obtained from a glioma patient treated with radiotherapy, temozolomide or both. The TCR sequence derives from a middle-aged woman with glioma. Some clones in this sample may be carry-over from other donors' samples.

The CDR3 protein is CASSLQATNEKLFF. DNA of the CDR3: TGTGCCAGCAGCTTACAGGCAACTAATGAAAAACTGTTTTTT. The rearrangement uses TRBV7-9 and TRBJ1-4, with D unclear. This CDR3 is 14 amino acids long. CDR1 and CDR2 from the germline V gene are SEHNR and FQNEAQ (reference sequence). The V end lost 2 bases, the J end lost 0 bases, and 4 bases lay between the germline ends.